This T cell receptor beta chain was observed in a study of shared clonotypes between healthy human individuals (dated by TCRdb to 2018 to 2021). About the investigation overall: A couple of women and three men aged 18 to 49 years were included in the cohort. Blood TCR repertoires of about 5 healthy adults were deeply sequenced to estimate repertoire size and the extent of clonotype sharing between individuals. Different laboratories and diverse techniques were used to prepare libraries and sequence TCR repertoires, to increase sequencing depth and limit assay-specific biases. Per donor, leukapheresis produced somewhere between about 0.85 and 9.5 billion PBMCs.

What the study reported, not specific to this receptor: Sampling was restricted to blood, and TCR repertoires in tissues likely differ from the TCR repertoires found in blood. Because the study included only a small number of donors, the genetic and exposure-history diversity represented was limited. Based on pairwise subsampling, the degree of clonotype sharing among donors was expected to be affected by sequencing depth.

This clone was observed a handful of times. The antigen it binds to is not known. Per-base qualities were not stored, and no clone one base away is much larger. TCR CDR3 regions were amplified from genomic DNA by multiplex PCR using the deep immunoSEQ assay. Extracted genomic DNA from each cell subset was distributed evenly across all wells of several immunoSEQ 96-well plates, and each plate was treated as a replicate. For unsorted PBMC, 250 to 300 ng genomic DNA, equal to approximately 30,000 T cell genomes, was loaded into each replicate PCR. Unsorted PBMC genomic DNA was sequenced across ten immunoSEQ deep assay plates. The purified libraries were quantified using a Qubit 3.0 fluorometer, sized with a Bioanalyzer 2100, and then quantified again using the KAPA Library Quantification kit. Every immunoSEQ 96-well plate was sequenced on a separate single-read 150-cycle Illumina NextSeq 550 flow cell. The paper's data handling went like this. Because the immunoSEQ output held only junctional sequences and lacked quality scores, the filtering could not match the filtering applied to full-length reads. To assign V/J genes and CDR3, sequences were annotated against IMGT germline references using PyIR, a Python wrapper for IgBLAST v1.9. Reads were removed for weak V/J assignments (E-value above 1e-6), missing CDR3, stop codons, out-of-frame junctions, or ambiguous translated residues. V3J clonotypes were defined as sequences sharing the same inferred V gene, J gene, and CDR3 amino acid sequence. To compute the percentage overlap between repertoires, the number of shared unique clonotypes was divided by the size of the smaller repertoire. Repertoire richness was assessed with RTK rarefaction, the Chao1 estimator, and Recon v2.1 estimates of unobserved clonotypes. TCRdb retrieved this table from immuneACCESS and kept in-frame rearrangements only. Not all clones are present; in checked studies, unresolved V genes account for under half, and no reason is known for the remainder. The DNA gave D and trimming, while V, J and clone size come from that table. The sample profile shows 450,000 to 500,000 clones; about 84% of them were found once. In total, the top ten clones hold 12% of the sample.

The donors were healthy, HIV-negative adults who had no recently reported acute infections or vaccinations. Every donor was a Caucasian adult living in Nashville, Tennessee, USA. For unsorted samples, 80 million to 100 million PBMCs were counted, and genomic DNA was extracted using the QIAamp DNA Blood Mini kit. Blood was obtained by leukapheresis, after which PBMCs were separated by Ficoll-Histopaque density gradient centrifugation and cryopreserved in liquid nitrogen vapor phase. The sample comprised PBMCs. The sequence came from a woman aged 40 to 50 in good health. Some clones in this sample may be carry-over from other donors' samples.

The nucleotides read TGCACCAGCACCTTCAGAAAGGAGCGGATTAGCTTCCTTCCCGCTCCCATAGCCAAAAACATTCAGTACTTC. This encodes CTSTFRKERISFLPAPIAKNIQYF. The chain is made from TRBV1 and TRBJ2-4; the table's D call, TRBD2, was not checked against the DNA. TRBV1 is a pseudogene segment. The CDR3 goes from the cysteine to the phenylalanine over 24 residues. Here the CDR3 DNA is all that survives: 72 bases in frame from base 1.